Listed below are T cell receptor beta chains from one sample, sequenced in a study of glioma-infiltrating T cells. Each CDR3 protein gets one entry after TCRdb re-called the multiplex PCR reads with MiXCR. The sample lists about 200,000 distinct CDR3 sequences, around 32% seen once, with 20% in the top ten. Specimen: glioma tissue, nonneoplastic brain tissue, or PBMCs (not recorded which). Source of these receptors: a human donor with low-grade glioma or glioblastoma, undergoing nonglioma brain surgery, or in good health (not recorded which). The CDR3 runs from the conserved cysteine through the conserved F or W. D genes are given only for firm matches. Clone size, where shown, is once, few, many, or a class for clones that have expanded.

d_call	v_call	clone_size	j_call	cdr3_aa	cdr3_nt
.	TRBV5-6	once	TRBJ2-2	CASSRRGDQSNTGELFF	TGTGCCAGCAGCCGTAGGGGGGACCAAAGTAATACCGGGGAGCTGTTTTTT
.	TRBV5-4	many	TRBJ2-7	CASSLRTEYEQYF	TGTGCCAGCAGCTTGCGGACGGAGTACGAGCAGTACTTC
TRBD2	TRBV4-2	many	TRBJ2-7	CASSQGLAGVRSYEQYF	TGTGCCAGCAGCCAAGGACTAGCGGGAGTCAGATCCTACGAGCAGTACTTC
.	TRBV20-1	many	TRBJ2-5	CSASGHRETQYF	TGCAGCGCTTCAGGGCATCGAGAGACCCAGTACTTC
.	TRBV4-3	many	TRBJ2-7	CASSQDRLRGAGAYEQYF	TGCGCCAGCAGCCAAGATCGTTTGCGGGGAGCTGGCGCGTACGAGCAGTACTTC
TRBD2	TRBV5-1	.	TRBJ2-1	CASSSTTSGSLDEQFF	TGCGCCAGCAGCTCCACGACTAGCGGGAGTCTTGATGAGCAGTTCTTC
TRBD2	TRBV3-1	.	TRBJ2-7	CASIQGASGYNEQYF	TGTGCCAGCATCCAAGGAGCTAGCGGATACAATGAGCAATACTTC
.	TRBV7-2	many	TRBJ1-2	CASSLGPDYGYTF	TGTGCCAGCAGCTTAGGGCCGGACTATGGCTACACCTTC
TRBD2	TRBV6-1	.	TRBJ2-7	CASSLSGGTYHEQYF	TGTGCCAGCAGCTTAAGCGGGGGGACCTACCACGAGCAGTACTTC
.	TRBV19	few	TRBJ2-7	CASSRDSRVPYEQYF	TGTGCCAGTAGTAGGGACTCCAGGGTCCCCTACGAGCAGTACTTC
.	TRBV28	once	TRBJ1-3	CSSSTVTASGNTIHF	TGTTCCAGCAGCACTGTCACAGCCTCTGGAAACACCATACATTTT
.	TRBV7-2	.	TRBJ2-6	CASSPRAVKPTGANVLTF	TGTGCCAGCAGCCCCCGTGCGGTCAAACCCACTGGGGCCAACGTCCTGACTTTC
TRBD1	TRBV2	many	TRBJ1-5	CASSATLDRGFYNQPQHF	TGTGCCAGCAGTGCCACCCTGGACAGGGGGTTTTACAATCAGCCCCAGCATTTT
.	TRBV19	many	TRBJ1-2	CASSIDVVYGYTF	TGTGCCAGTAGTATCGACGTTGTCTATGGCTACACCTTC
.	TRBV6-2/TRBV6-3	many	TRBJ2-7	CASSFTRQASYGQYF	TGTGCCAGCAGCTTCACGAGACAGGCCTCCTACGGGCAGTACTTC
TRBD1	TRBV12-5	.	TRBJ2-7	CASGSWGQASYEQYF	TGTGCTAGTGGTTCCTGGGGACAGGCATCCTACGAGCAGTACTTC
TRBD2	TRBV6-2/TRBV6-3	many	TRBJ2-7	CASVRAGPYEQYF	TGTGCCAGCGTTCGAGCGGGACCCTACGAGCAGTACTTC
.	TRBV15	.	TRBJ1-1	CATSPGPQSFF	TGTGCCACCAGCCCCGGGCCACAATCTTTCTTT
.	TRBV6-1	many	TRBJ1-1	CASSKPNGGEAFF	TGTGCCAGCAGCAAACCCAACGGGGGTGAAGCTTTCTTT
.	TRBV29-1	.	TRBJ1-4	CSVEDRTTENEKLFF	TGCAGCGTTGAAGATCGGACCACGGAGAATGAAAAACTGTTTTTT
.	TRBV5-1	.	TRBJ2-5	CASSLLTGANQETQYF	TGCGCCAGCAGCTTGCTAACGGGAGCGAACCAAGAGACCCAGTACTTC
TRBD1	TRBV12-3/TRBV12-4	.	TRBJ2-1	CASSIPTGNNEQFF	TGTGCCAGCAGTATACCGACAGGGAACAATGAGCAGTTCTTC
.	TRBV2	.	TRBJ2-2	CASKADSNTGELFF	TGTGCCAGCAAGGCGGACTCCAACACCGGGGAGCTGTTTTTT
TRBD2	TRBV15	.	TRBJ2-1	CATTPRYGRKERDQQFF	TGTGCCACCACCCCCCGATACGGGAGGAAGGAGAGGGATCAGCAGTTCTTC
.	TRBV27	many	TRBJ2-7	CASSLLARAYEQYF	TGTGCCAGCAGTTTGCTAGCCCGGGCTTACGAGCAGTACTTC
.	TRBV27	many	TRBJ1-1	CASSPTSGGTNTEAFF	TGTGCCAGCAGCCCAACGTCGGGCGGAACGAACACTGAAGCTTTCTTT
.	TRBV12-3/TRBV12-4	many	TRBJ1-2	CASSFQGWSGYTF	TGTGCCAGCAGTTTTCAGGGGTGGAGTGGCTACACCTTC
.	TRBV7-2	.	TRBJ1-6	CASSLRWFSYNSPLHF	TGTGCCAGCAGCCTCAGGTGGTTCTCCTATAATTCACCCCTCCACTTT
.	TRBV2	.	TRBJ2-1	CASRDQVNVYNEQFF	TGTGCCAGCAGAGATCAGGTGAATGTTTACAATGAGCAGTTCTTC
.	TRBV29-1	few	TRBJ2-1	CSVAGVSYNEQFF	TGCAGCGTTGCGGGAGTTTCCTACAATGAGCAGTTCTTC
TRBD2	TRBV7-9	many	TRBJ2-3	CASRGSGSPDTQYF	TGTGCCAGCAGAGGTAGCGGGAGTCCAGATACGCAGTATTTT
TRBD2	TRBV9	.	TRBJ2-5	CASSVGGLAEQETQYF	TGTGCCAGCAGCGTAGGGGGACTAGCGGAACAAGAGACCCAGTACTTC
.	TRBV7-9	many	TRBJ2-1	CASSPLYERDPNEQFF	TGTGCCAGCAGCCCCCTTTACGAGCGAGATCCCAATGAGCAGTTCTTC
.	TRBV4-2	many	TRBJ2-5	CASSQAETQYF	TGTGCCAGCAGCCAAGCGGAGACCCAGTACTTC
TRBD2	TRBV7-9	few	TRBJ2-1	CASSLTSGRAPYEQFF	TGTGCCAGCAGCTTAACTAGCGGGAGGGCCCCTTATGAGCAGTTCTTC
TRBD1	TRBV20-1	many	TRBJ2-3	CSARDQGVADTQYF	TGCAGTGCTAGAGACCAGGGGGTGGCAGATACGCAGTATTTT
TRBD1	TRBV9	few	TRBJ1-1	CASSVTGTGDTEAFF	TGTGCCAGCAGCGTAACCGGGACAGGGGACACTGAAGCTTTCTTT
.	TRBV20-1	.	TRBJ2-1	CSARELSGVGEQFF	TGCAGTGCTAGAGAACTATCGGGAGTTGGTGAGCAGTTCTTC
.	TRBV4-3	many	TRBJ1-1	CASSPLPHGGTEAFF	TGCGCCAGCAGCCCCCTCCCTCACGGTGGGACTGAAGCTTTCTTT
TRBD2	TRBV7-2	many	TRBJ2-3	CASSFTSGSPGDTQYF	TGTGCCAGCAGCTTTACTAGCGGGAGTCCAGGAGATACGCAGTATTTT
.	TRBV6-2/TRBV6-3	.	TRBJ2-5	CASRPRGTQYF	TGTGCCAGCAGACCCCGCGGGACCCAGTACTTC
.	TRBV24-1	.	TRBJ2-2	CATSGLSGQLANTGELFF	TGTGCCACCAGTGGATTGTCGGGACAACTCGCGAACACCGGGGAGCTGTTTTTT
TRBD2	TRBV5-4	many	TRBJ2-7	CASSTPGLARTYEQYF	TGTGCCAGCAGTACGCCGGGACTAGCGAGAACCTACGAGCAGTACTTC
.	TRBV18	.	TRBJ2-1	CASSPIGNEQFF	TGTGCCAGCTCACCCATAGGGAATGAGCAGTTCTTC
TRBD1	TRBV19	few	TRBJ1-5	CASSIGDRGSNQPQHF	TGTGCCAGTAGTATAGGGGACAGGGGGAGCAATCAGCCCCAGCATTTT
TRBD2	TRBV7-2	many	TRBJ2-3	CASSFLAGLDTQYF	TGTGCCAGCAGCTTTCTAGCGGGACTAGATACGCAGTATTTT
.	TRBV6-6	many	TRBJ2-7	CASSYSTGKVGYEQYF	TGTGCCAGCAGTTACTCGACTGGGAAGGTCGGCTACGAGCAGTACTTC
.	TRBV28	many	TRBJ1-3	CASSPRGVPGNTIYF	TGTGCCAGCAGTCCCCGAGGGGTACCTGGAAACACCATATATTTT
.	TRBV5-1	few	TRBJ2-7	CASSLGLQGRDEQYF	TGCGCCAGCAGCTTGGGGTTGCAGGGTCGGGACGAGCAGTACTTC
TRBD2	TRBV12-3/TRBV12-4	few	TRBJ2-3	CASSARGASGSSSQYF	TGTGCCAGCAGCGCCCGGGGGGCTAGCGGGAGTTCGTCGCAGTATTTT
.	TRBV14	many	TRBJ2-1	CASSQEGGASWNEQFF	TGTGCCAGCAGCCAAGAAGGTGGTGCTAGCTGGAATGAGCAGTTCTTC
.	TRBV28	many	TRBJ2-5	CASSLTDQETQYF	TGTGCCAGCAGTCTGACAGACCAAGAGACCCAGTACTTC
.	TRBV29-1	few	TRBJ1-5	CSVVKGFGNQPQHF	TGCAGCGTTGTTAAGGGCTTTGGCAATCAGCCCCAGCATTTT
TRBD2	TRBV15	many	TRBJ2-5	CATSSGLAGERETQYF	TGTGCCACCAGCTCTGGACTAGCGGGAGAAAGAGAGACCCAGTACTTC
TRBD2	TRBV7-9	few	TRBJ2-1	CASIPSGGINEQFF	TGTGCCAGCATCCCTAGCGGGGGTATCAATGAGCAGTTCTTC
TRBD1	TRBV6-5	.	TRBJ2-5	CASSYRRGTGGEETQYF	TGTGCCAGCAGTTACCGGAGGGGGACAGGGGGCGAGGAGACCCAGTACTTC
.	TRBV12-3/TRBV12-4	many	TRBJ2-1	CASSPTWQGGRDEQFF	TGTGCCAGCAGTCCCACTTGGCAGGGAGGTAGGGATGAGCAGTTCTTC
TRBD1	TRBV7-9	few	TRBJ2-3	CASRYQGASRTDTQYF	TGTGCCAGCAGATATCAGGGGGCGTCCCGCACAGATACGCAGTATTTT